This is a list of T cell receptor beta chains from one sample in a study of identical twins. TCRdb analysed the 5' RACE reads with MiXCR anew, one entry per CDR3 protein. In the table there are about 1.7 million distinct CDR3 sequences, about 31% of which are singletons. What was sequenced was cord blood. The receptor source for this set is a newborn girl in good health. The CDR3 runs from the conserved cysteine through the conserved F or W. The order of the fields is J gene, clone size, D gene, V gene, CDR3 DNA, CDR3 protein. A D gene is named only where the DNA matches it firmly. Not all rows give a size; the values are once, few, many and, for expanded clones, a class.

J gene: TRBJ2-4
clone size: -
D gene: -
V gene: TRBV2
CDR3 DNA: TGTGCCAGCAGCTACACGCCTGGGAACGCCAGAAACATTCAGTACTTC
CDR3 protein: CASSYTPGNARNIQYF

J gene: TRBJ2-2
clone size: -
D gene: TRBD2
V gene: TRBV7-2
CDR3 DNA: TGTGCCAGCAGCTTCGGGACTAGCGTACAACACCCCGGGGAGCTGTTTTTT
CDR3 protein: CASSFGTSVQHPGELFF

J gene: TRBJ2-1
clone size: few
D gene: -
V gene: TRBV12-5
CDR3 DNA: TGTGCTAGTGGTTTGGGCGGGGGCCGGGATGAGCAGTTCTTC
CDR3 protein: CASGLGGGRDEQFF

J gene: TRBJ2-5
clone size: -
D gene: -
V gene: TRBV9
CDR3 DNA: TGTGCCAGCAGCGCCACGCTTTCCTTAGACGGGGAAGAGACCCAGTACTTC
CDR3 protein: CASSATLSLDGEETQYF

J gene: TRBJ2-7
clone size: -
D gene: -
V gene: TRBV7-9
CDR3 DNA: TGTGCCAGCAGCTCGTTCCGGGGCACCAGCTCCTACGAGCAGTACTTC
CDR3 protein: CASSSFRGTSSYEQYF

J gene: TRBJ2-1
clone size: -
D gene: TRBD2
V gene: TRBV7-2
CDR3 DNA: TGTGCCAGCAGCTTATTTACTAGCGGTGGAGGGAATGAGCAGTTCTTC
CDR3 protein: CASSLFTSGGGNEQFF

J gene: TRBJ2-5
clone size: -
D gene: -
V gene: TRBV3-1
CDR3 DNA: TGTGCCAGCCGTCCTACCGGGACCCCTCGAGAGACCCAGTACTTC
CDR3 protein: CASRPTGTPRETQYF

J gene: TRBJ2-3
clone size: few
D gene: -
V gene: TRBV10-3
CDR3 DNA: TGTGCCATCAGCGGGACTTTCTCAGATACGCAGTATTTT
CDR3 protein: CAISGTFSDTQYF

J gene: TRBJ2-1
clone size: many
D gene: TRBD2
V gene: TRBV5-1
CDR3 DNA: TGCGCCAGCAGCTTGGAAGGGACTAGCTTGGGCGATGAGCAGTTCTTC
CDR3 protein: CASSLEGTSLGDEQFF

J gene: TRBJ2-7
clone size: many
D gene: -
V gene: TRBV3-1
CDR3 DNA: TGTGCCAGCAGCCGCTCTTTACAGACCTACGAGCAGTACTTC
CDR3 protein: CASSRSLQTYEQYF

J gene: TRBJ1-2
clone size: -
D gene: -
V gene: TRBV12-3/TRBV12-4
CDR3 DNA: TGTGCCAGCGGATTACGGCAGGGGCAGGTCTATGGCTACACCTTC
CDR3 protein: CASGLRQGQVYGYTF

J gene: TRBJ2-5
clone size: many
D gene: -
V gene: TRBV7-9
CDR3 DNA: TGTGCCAGCAGCTTAGCCGAGATACTCCAAGAGACCCAGTACTTC
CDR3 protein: CASSLAEILQETQYF

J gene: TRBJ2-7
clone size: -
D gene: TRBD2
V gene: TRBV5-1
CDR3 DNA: TGCGCCAGCAGCTTGGCCTGGAATGGGATTAGCGGGACGAGCGAGCAGTACTTC
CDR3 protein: CASSLAWNGISGTSEQYF

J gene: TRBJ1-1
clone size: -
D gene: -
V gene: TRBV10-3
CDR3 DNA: TGTGCCATCAGCGGACTTCCCTCAATAAGGAACACTGAAGCTTTCTTT
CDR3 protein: CAISGLPSIRNTEAFF

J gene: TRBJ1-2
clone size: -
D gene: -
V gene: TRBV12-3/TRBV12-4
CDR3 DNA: TGTGCCAGCAGTTACGAACCGAGGACCGCCGATGGCTACACCTTC
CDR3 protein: CASSYEPRTADGYTF

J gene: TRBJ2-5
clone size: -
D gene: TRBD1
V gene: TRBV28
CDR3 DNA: TGTGCCAGCAGTCCGACAGGGCGTATGGGGGCCCAGTACTTC
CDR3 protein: CASSPTGRMGAQYF

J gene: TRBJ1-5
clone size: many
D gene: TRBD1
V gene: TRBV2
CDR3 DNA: TGTGCCAGCAGTCCGACAGGGGTGAGCAATCAGCCCCAGCATTTT
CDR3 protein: CASSPTGVSNQPQHF

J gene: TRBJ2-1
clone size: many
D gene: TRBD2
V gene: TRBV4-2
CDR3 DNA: TGTGCCAGCAGCCGCGCGGGGACTAGTAATCCCAATGAGCAGTTCTTC
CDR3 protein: CASSRAGTSNPNEQFF

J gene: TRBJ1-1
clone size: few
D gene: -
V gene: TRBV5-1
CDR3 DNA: TGCGCCAGCAGCCCCGGGGGGGCGGAAAACACTGAAGCTTTCTTT
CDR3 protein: CASSPGGAENTEAFF

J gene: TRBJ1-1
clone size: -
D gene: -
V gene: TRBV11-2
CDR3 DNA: TGTGCCAGCAGCTCCAAGGACGGCTTGAACACTGAAGCTTTCTTT
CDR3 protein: CASSSKDGLNTEAFF

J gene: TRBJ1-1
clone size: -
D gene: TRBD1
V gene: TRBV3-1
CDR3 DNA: TGTGCCAGCAGCTACGGACAGGAGCGGACCGAAGCTTTCTTT
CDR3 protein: CASSYGQERTEAFF

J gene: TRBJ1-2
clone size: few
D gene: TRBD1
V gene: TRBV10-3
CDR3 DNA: TGTGCCATCAGTGACCCCCGAAGGGACAGCGACTTCTATGGCTACACCTTC
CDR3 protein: CAISDPRRDSDFYGYTF

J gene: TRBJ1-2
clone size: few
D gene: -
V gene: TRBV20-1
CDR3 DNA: TGCAGTGCTAGGATCCGGACAAGCCCCTATGGCTACACCTTC
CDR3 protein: CSARIRTSPYGYTF

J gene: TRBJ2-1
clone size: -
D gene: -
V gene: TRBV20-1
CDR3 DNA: TGCAGTGCTAGAGCAATCTACAATGAGCAGTTCTTC
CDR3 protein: CSARAIYNEQFF

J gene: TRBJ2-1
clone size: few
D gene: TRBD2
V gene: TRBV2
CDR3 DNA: TGTGCCAGCAGGGAAACTTTCGGACTAGCGGTCCCCTACAATGAGCAGTTCTTC
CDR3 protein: CASRETFGLAVPYNEQFF

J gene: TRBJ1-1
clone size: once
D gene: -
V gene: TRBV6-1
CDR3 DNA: TGTGCCAGCAGTGAAGACGATGGTTGGGGGGTTACCATGAACACTGAAGCTTTCTTT
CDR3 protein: CASSEDDGWGVTMNTEAFF

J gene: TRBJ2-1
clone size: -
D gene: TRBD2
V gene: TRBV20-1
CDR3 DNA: TGCAGTGCTGTTCCTACTAGCGGGCTGTACAATGAGCAGTTCTTC
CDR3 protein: CSAVPTSGLYNEQFF

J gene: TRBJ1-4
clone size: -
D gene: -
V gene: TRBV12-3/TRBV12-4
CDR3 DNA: TGTGCCAGCAGTTCGGAGGCAACTAATGAAAAACTGTTTTTT
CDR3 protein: CASSSEATNEKLFF

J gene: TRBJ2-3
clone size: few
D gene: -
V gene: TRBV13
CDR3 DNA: TGTGCCAGCCGCAGGGCCGGCACAGATACGCAGTATTTT
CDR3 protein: CASRRAGTDTQYF

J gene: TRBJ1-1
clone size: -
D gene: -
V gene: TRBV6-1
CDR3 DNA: TGTGCCAGCATGCAGGGGATTATGAACACTGAAGCTTTCTTT
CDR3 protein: CASMQGIMNTEAFF

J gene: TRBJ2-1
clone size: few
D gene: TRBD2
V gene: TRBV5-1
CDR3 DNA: TGCGCCAGCAGCTTGGAGCGGGAGGGCCATGAGCAGTTCTTC
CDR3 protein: CASSLEREGHEQFF

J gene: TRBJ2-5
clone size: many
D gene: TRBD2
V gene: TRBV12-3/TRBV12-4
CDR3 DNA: TGTGCCAGCCGAAAAGACGGGACTAGCGGTCCAGAGACCCAGTACTTC
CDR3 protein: CASRKDGTSGPETQYF

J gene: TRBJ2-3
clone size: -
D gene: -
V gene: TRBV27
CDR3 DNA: TGTGCCGGCAGTTTATCGTGGGTCGAGGATACGCAGTATTTT
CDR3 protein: CAGSLSWVEDTQYF

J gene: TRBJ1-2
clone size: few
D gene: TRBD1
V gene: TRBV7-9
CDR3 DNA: TGTGCCAGCAGCTTCGGGGACAGCCTTAACTATGGCTACACCTTC
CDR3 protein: CASSFGDSLNYGYTF

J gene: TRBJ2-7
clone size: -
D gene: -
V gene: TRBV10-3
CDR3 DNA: TGTGCCATCAGTGACGGTCCAGGTTTGTGGGAGCAGTACTTC
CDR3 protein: CAISDGPGLWEQYF

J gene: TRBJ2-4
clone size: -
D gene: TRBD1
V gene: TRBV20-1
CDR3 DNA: TGCAGTGCTAGAAATCAGGGGGCGCTTGCCAAAAACATTCAGTACTTC
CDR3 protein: CSARNQGALAKNIQYF

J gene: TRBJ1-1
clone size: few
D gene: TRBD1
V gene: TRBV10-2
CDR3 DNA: TGCGCCAGCAGGATAGGGGACAGGGAAGCTTTCTTT
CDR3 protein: CASRIGDREAFF

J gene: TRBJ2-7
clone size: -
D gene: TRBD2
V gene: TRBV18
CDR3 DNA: TGTGCCAGCTCACCATGGGGGAGGGCCTCCTACGAGCAGTACTTC
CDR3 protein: CASSPWGRASYEQYF

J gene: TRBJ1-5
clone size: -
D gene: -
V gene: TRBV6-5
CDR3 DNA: TGTGCCAGCAGTTACACGCGGGCCGGAGGTCAGCCCCAGCATTTT
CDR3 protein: CASSYTRAGGQPQHF

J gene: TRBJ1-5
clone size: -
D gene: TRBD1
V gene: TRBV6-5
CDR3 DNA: TGTGCCAGCAGTTACTCGACAGGGTCGGATCAGCCCCAGCATTTT
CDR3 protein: CASSYSTGSDQPQHF

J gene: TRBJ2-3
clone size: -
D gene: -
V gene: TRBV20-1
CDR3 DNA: TGCAGTTGTACGAAGTCCCGGTTGTCGGCAGATACGCAGTATTTT
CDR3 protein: CSCTKSRLSADTQYF

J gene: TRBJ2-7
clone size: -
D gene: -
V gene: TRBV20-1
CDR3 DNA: TGCAGTGCTAGAGTCGGTGAGCGTTACGAGCAGTACTTC
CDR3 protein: CSARVGERYEQYF

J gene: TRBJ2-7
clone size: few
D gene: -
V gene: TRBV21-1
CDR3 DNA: TGTGCCAGCAGCAACGGACTAGCGGGGGCCTACGAGCAGTACTTC
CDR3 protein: CASSNGLAGAYEQYF

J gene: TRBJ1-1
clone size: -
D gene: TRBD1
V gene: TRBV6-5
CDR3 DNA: TGTGCCAGCAGTCGAGACAGGGGAGGTTGGGCTTTCTTT
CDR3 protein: CASSRDRGGWAFF

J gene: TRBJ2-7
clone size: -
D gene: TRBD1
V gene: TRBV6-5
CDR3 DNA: TGTGCCAGCAGTTACAAGAGGACAGGGTACTACGAGCAGTACTTC
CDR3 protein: CASSYKRTGYYEQYF

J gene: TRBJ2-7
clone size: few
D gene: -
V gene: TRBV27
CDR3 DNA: TGTGCCAGCAGTTTAGGACCGCCGAGCTCCTACGAGCAGTACTTC
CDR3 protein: CASSLGPPSSYEQYF

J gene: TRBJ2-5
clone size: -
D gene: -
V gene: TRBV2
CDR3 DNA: TGTGCCAGCAGTGAACGTCTGGGGGAGACCCAGTACTTC
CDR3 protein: CASSERLGETQYF

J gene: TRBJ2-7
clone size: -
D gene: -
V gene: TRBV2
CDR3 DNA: TGTGCCAGCAGTGACACCGCCGCCTACGAGCAGTACTTC
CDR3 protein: CASSDTAAYEQYF

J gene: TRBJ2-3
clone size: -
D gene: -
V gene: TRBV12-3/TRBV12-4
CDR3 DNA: TGTGCCAGCAGTTTGACCCTAATGGGGGGGCGTAACACAGATACGCAGTATTTT
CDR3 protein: CASSLTLMGGRNTDTQYF

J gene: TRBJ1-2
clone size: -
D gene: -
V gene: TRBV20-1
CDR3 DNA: TGCAGTGCTAGAGATGTGGGGGGTGGGTATGGCTACACCTTC
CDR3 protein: CSARDVGGGYGYTF

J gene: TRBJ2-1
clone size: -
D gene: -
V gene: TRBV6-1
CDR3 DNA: TGTGCCAGCACCCGTATTGGGGCGAGGATCTCTCGGGGCAATGAGCAGTTCTTC
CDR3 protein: CASTRIGARISRGNEQFF

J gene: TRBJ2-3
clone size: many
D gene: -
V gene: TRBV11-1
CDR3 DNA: TGTGCCAGTTCGAACGGTGAGACAGATACGCAGTATTTT
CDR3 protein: CASSNGETDTQYF

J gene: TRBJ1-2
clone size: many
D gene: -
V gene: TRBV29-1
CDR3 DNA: TGCAGCGTTGGGACTTACTATGGCTACACCTTC
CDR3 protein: CSVGTYYGYTF

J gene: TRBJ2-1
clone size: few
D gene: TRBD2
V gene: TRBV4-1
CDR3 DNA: TGCGCCAGCAAATATGCGGGAGGGCCCAGTGAGCAGTTCTTC
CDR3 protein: CASKYAGGPSEQFF

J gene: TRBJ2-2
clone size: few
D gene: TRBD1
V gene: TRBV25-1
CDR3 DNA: TGTGCCAGCACCCCCAAAAACGACAGACAGGGCTCCGGGGAGCTGTTTTTT
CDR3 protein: CASTPKNDRQGSGELFF